Following are 19 T cell receptor beta chains from one sample sequenced in a study of blood T cell repertoires in COVID-19. Data came from immunoSEQ multiplex PCR; TCRdb stores just in-frame clones and leaves some out. The sample includes hundreds of thousands of clones, roughly 90% of them seen just once. Sequences were obtained from peripheral blood. These receptors came from a woman aged 25 to 39 with COVID-19, enrolled during active disease.

The rearrangement uses TRBV7-9 and TRBJ2-1, with TRBD2 matching 13 bases. The CDR3 loop spans 17 amino acids. Trimming removed 1 base from V and 9 bases from J; junction bases left unmatched: 9. Germline V gives CDR1 SEHNR, CDR2 FQNEAQ (reference sequence). CDR3 DNA: TGTGCCAGCAGCTTAGGTGTAACTAGCGGGGGGGCGGGTGAGCAGTTCTTC. Translating gives CASSLGVTSGGAGEQFF.

The chain joins TRBV4-3 to TRBJ1-1, with D perhaps matching TRBD1 (5 bases). Germline CDR1 reads LGHNA; CDR2 reads YSLEER. V was clipped by 2 bases and J by 4 bases, with 32 bases between them. The CDR3 has 21 amino acids. This CDR3 is CASSQRIARYRTSALGTEAFF. DNA of the CDR3: TGCGCCAGCAGCCAAAGAATTGCCCGGTACAGGACAAGTGCTTTGGGCACTGAAGCTTTCTTT.

This chain connects TRBV5-1 to TRBJ1-2; 7 nucleotides match TRBD1. J lost 4 bases, V lost 0 bases, and 9 bases had no gene match. CDR1 and CDR2 from the germline V gene are SGHRS and YFSETQ. This CDR3 comprises 16 residues. Written as DNA, the CDR3 is TGCGCCAGCAGCTTGGGTCAAGGACAGGACCCCTATGGCTACACCTTC. Protein: CASSLGQGQDPYGYTF.

The chain employs TRBV5-1 and TRBJ1-6, with D maybe TRBD1 (5 bases). Trimming shortened V by 4 bases and J by 6 bases, and 14 bases separated the two germline ends. The V gene's germline CDR1 is SGHRS and CDR2 YFSETQ. This CDR3 is built from 15 residues. The CDR3 DNA is TGCGCCAGCAGCGCCACAGGTGAACGTAATTCACCCCTCCACTTT. Its translation is CASSATGERNSPLHF.

The V call is TRBV4-1, the J call TRBJ1-2; 7 positions agree with TRBD1. The CDR3 loop spans 15 amino acids. Per germline, CDR1 MGHRA and CDR2 YSYEKL. The ends lost 5 bases at V and 1 base at J; junction bases unmatched: 7. In DNA form, the CDR3 reads TGCGCCAGCAGCTTAGGGACAGCTTTTAACTATGGCTACACCTTC. Residues: CASSLGTAFNYGYTF.

J is TRBJ2-5 and V is TRBV4-2; 14 bases map to TRBD2. The CDR3 sequence is 19 residues long. Trimming at V came to 3 bases and at J to 1 base, leaving 10 bases not matched to a gene. The germline V gene encodes CDR1 LGHNA and CDR2 YNFKEQ. The CDR3 DNA reads as TGTGCCAGCAGCCAGGCACGACTAGCGGGAGGGAACCCCCAAGAGACCCAGTACTTC. Its protein product is CASSQARLAGGNPQETQYF.

V is TRBV7-9 and J is TRBJ2-3, with a possible D match to TRBD2 (5 bases). The V end was cut by 8 bases, the J end by 5 bases, with 11 bases between. This CDR3 is 12 amino acids long. In germline, CDR1 is SEHNR, CDR2 FQNEAQ (reference sequence). CDR3 DNA: TGTGCCAGCGGATACCGGGAAGATACGCAGTATTTT. It yields the protein CASGYREDTQYF.

The chain uses TRBV5-8 and TRBJ2-1; D possibly corresponds to TRBD2 (7 bases). CDR1 is SGHTS and CDR2 is YDEGEE in the germline V gene. The V and J ends lost 0 bases and 2 bases respectively, with 12 bases between them. The CDR3 has 16 residues. The CDR3 loop is CASSLGSGGPYNEQFF. The CDR3 nucleotides read TGTGCCAGCAGCTTGGGGTCGGGGGGCCCCTACAATGAGCAGTTCTTC.

V is TRBV5-6 and J is TRBJ2-7; D may be TRBD1 (6 bases). Germline CDR1 SGHDT, CDR2 YYEEEE. CDR3 length: 14 amino acids. Deletions cut 2 bases from V and 0 bases from J, with 9 bases between. The CDR3 bases are TGTGCCAGCAGCTTTACGGACAGCTCCTACGAGCAGTACTTC. It codes for CASSFTDSSYEQYF.

V usage is TRBV6-6 and J usage is TRBJ2-5, with TRBD2 matching 7 bases. Trimming at V came to 6 bases and at J to 4 bases, leaving 11 bases not matched to a gene. This CDR3 has 15 amino acids. The germline CDR1 and CDR2 sequences are MNHNY and SVGAGI (reference sequence). The CDR3: CASSDGRPGLETQYF. Here the CDR3 DNA reads TGTGCCAGCAGCGACGGGAGGCCGGGTCTAGAGACCCAGTACTTC.

The genes are TRBV6-4 and TRBJ2-1, with 12 positions matching TRBD2. Per the germline V gene, CDR1 is MRHNA and CDR2 is SNTAGT. This CDR3 is built from 14 residues. Unmatched junction bases numbered 2, after V lost 2 bases and J lost 9 bases. The CDR3: CASSDASGRGEQFF. In DNA form, the CDR3 reads TGTGCCAGCAGTGACGCTAGCGGGAGGGGTGAGCAGTTCTTC.

The chain combines TRBV5-4 with TRBJ2-2; perhaps TRBD1 as D (6 bases). CDR1 is SGHNT, CDR2 YYREEE, per germline (reference sequence). The CDR3 runs to 16 residues. Trimming stripped 4 bases from V and 1 base from J, with 14 bases between. CDR3 in amino acids: CASSHDRDKNTGELFF. CDR3 in DNA: TGTGCCAGCAGCCACGACCGGGACAAGAACACCGGGGAGCTGTTTTTT.

The V call is TRBV5-4, the J call TRBJ1-4; D not resolved. The germline V gene has CDR1 SGHNT and CDR2 YYREEE (reference sequence). This CDR3 contains 14 residues. Trimming removed 4 bases at V and 6 bases at J, with 13 bases between. CDR3 sequence reads: CASSRTGTDEKLFF. In DNA, the CDR3 is TGTGCCAGCAGCCGGACGGGAACCGATGAAAAACTGTTTTTT.

The chain recombines TRBV30 with TRBJ1-2, with 7 positions matching TRBD1. Trimming took 4 bases from V and 3 from J; bases not matched to a gene: 8. From germline, CDR1 is GTSNPN and CDR2 SVGIG (reference sequence). The CDR3 runs 14 residues. In nucleotides, the CDR3 is TGTGCCTGGACCCGGGACAGTCGCGACTATGGCTACACCTTC. Its translation is CAWTRDSRDYGYTF.

The V and J genes are TRBV6-2 or TRBV6-3 and TRBJ1-2; D call uncertain. Germline lookup yields CDR1 MNHEY and CDR2 SVGEGT. The CDR3 totals 19 residues. V lost 6 bases and J lost 7, with 33 bases in between. The DNA for the CDR3 is TGTGCCAGCAGCCACTCGATTGATCTTAAGAGGGTCGCCGACGGTGGCTACACCTTC. It codes for CASSHSIDLKRVADGGYTF.

V and J are TRBV7-6 and TRBJ2-1; 7 positions agree with TRBD1. The CDR3 sequence is 11 residues long. Germline CDR1 is SGHVS and CDR2 is FNYEAQ. V was pared by 4 bases and J by 12 bases, with 3 bases of the junction left unmatched. CDR3 nucleotides: TGTGCCAGCAGCTCGACAGGGATGCAGTTCTTC. It translates to CASSSTGMQFF.

A single count supports this clone. The genes are TRBV19 and TRBJ2-3, with a possible D match to TRBD2 (5 bases). V was trimmed by 2 bases and J by 0 bases, leaving 12 bases between them. The length of the CDR3 is 16 residues. Germline lookup yields CDR1 LNHDA and CDR2 SQIVND (reference sequence). As DNA, the CDR3 is TGTGCCAGTAGTATAAGGCTAGCAGCTAGCACAGATACGCAGTATTTT. Protein sequence: CASSIRLAASTDTQYF.

The table lists this clone with a few counts. The J gene is TRBJ2-1, the V gene TRBV3-1 (or the pseudogene TRBV3-2); 7 bases map to TRBD1. Trimming cost V 2 bases and J 1 base; bases outside gene matches: 2. This CDR3 comprises 15 residues. Germline assignment: CDR1 LGHDT and CDR2 YNNKEL (reference sequence). CDR3: CASSQRGPSYNEQFF. The CDR3, as DNA: TGTGCCAGCAGCCAAAGGGGGCCATCCTACAATGAGCAGTTCTTC.

In its sample, this clone was seen a few times. The rearrangement uses TRBV11-2 and TRBJ1-2; 7 bases are a match to TRBD1. The CDR3 covers 15 residues. Germline CDR1 is SGHAT and CDR2 is FQNNGV. V dropped 6 bases and J dropped 8; count of bases not matched to a gene: 15. CDR3 nucleotide sequence: TGTGCCAGCAGGGAAAACAGGGGCCCGCCTAGGGGCTACACCTTC. It encodes CASRENRGPPRGYTF.